This is a list of T cell receptor beta chains from one sample in a study of blood T cell repertoires in COVID-19. Produced via immunoSEQ multiplex PCR; TCRdb's table is partial and in-frame only. The table records over 80,000 clones, roughly 78% of them present only once. Sequenced sample: peripheral blood. These receptors were obtained from a woman aged 80 or older with active or convalescent COVID-19. The conserved cysteine and the conserved F or W are not part of the CDR3 here.

J,V,CDR3
TRBJ2-7,TRBV29-1,SVFSGGSSYEQY
TRBJ1-5,TRBV2,ASRSSVNQPQH
TRBJ2-3,TRBV4-3,ASSQPRLAGGTDTQY
TRBJ1-5,TRBV7-2,ASSKPGVFNQPQH
TRBJ1-4,TRBV3-1/TRBV3-2,ASSHGGLGEKLF
TRBJ2-3,TRBV6-5,ASRLAAGDLDTQY
TRBJ1-6,TRBV19,ASSTPGTGGISPLH
TRBJ2-1,TRBV11-1,ASSQTGPSRV
TRBJ2-7,TRBV2,ASSAPGLAGRTEQY
TRBJ2-3,TRBV10-3,AAQGMGSTDTQY
TRBJ2-2,TRBV11-2,ASSLESAGELF
TRBJ2-7,TRBV10-3,AISESTGGYEQY
TRBJ2-3,TRBV5-1,ASSLPAQTGDTQY
TRBJ2-2,TRBV5-4,ASSPGTSGSSGELF
TRBJ2-7,TRBV28,ASRPGQSYEQY
TRBJ2-1,TRBV7-2,ASSSGGGSDEQF
TRBJ2-3,TRBV30,AWNQRDTQY
TRBJ2-2,TRBV5-6,ASSLRLAGYTGELF
TRBJ1-6,TRBV6-5,ASRDRLYSPLH
TRBJ2-5,TRBV6-6,ASSHFRETQY
TRBJ2-2,TRBV7-3,ASSSSGIGTGELF
TRBJ1-2,TRBV6-5,ATRRDTSNYGYT
TRBJ2-5,TRBV14,ASSRRESETQY
TRBJ2-7,TRBV5-6,ASSLGRTPAD
TRBJ1-6,TRBV25-1,ASSSSEPTYSPLH
TRBJ2-4,TRBV7-8,ASSKLDTGAKNIQY
TRBJ2-1,TRBV7-9,ASLPSGMDNEQF
TRBJ1-1,TRBV6-4,ASSVSMNTEAF
TRBJ2-7,TRBV6-5,ASSYSGGGRTHEQY
TRBJ1-3,TRBV11-2,ASSLGAHLSGNTIY
TRBJ2-7,TRBV5-4,ASSLILASPYEQY
TRBJ1-1,TRBV27,ASRGTVNSEAF
TRBJ2-1,TRBV11-2,ASSLSPASGRRGQF
TRBJ1-5,TRBV19,ASSINLQPQH
TRBJ1-1,TRBV11-3,ASSDGQGENTEAF
TRBJ1-5,TRBV18,ASSPPSRDHSNQPQH
TRBJ2-7,TRBV15,ATSRDPGQGFEQY
TRBJ2-5,TRBV4-2,ASSQDYGTSGFQETQY
TRBJ2-7,TRBV5-1,ASSTGQGAREQY
TRBJ1-3,TRBV23-1,ASSHRDKQEGASGNTIY
TRBJ2-5,TRBV18,ASSPYSEPFQETQY
TRBJ1-1,TRBV28,ASSPPTGLVVTEAF
TRBJ2-3,TRBV18,ASSPISGDTQY